This is a list of T cell receptor beta chains from one sample in a study of OX40 agonist ivuxolimab in advanced cancers. Produced via immunoSEQ multiplex PCR; TCRdb's table is partial and in-frame only. The repertoire includes 40,000 to 65,000 clones, over 75% of them detected once, and roughly 1.5% sits in the top ten. Here the sequenced sample was CD4+ or CD8+ T cells sorted from blood, taken in a trial of the OX40 agonist ivuxolimab. All receptors come from an adult with an advanced solid tumor such as melanoma, head and neck, liver or kidney cancer. The CDR3 runs from the conserved cysteine through the conserved F or W. D genes are given only for firm matches. Size tells how often a clone was seen (once, few, many) or the class of an expanded clone, and some rows leave it out.

clone_size,d_call,j_call,v_call,cdr3_aa,cdr3_nt
-,-,TRBJ2-1,TRBV18,CASSPDRMAEQFF,TGTGCCAGCTCACCAGACAGGATGGCTGAGCAGTTCTTC
-,-,TRBJ2-1,TRBV7-3,CASALEASSYNEQFF,TGTGCCAGCGCATTGGAGGCCTCCTCCTACAATGAGCAGTTCTTC
-,-,TRBJ2-2,TRBV9,CASTPGLVSRELFF,TGTGCCAGCACCCCCGGACTGGTCTCCCGGGAGCTGTTTTTT
-,-,TRBJ1-2,TRBV30,CAWSVGSYYGYTF,TGTGCCTGGAGTGTTGGGAGCTACTATGGCTACACCTTC
-,TRBD1,TRBJ2-5,TRBV19,CASSPGTGRQETQYF,TGTGCCAGTAGTCCCGGGACAGGGCGCCAAGAGACCCAGTACTTC
-,TRBD2,TRBJ2-1,TRBV9,CASSVASGGHNEQFF,TGTGCCAGCAGCGTTGCTAGCGGGGGGCACAATGAGCAGTTCTTC
-,TRBD1,TRBJ1-4,TRBV4-1,CASSQDFRTGAKLFF,TGCGCCAGCAGCCAAGATTTTCGGACAGGGGCAAAACTGTTTTTT
-,TRBD2,TRBJ2-2,TRBV29-1,CSVKPSGVNTGELFF,TGCAGCGTTAAACCTAGCGGGGTGAACACCGGGGAGCTGTTTTTT
-,-,TRBJ2-3,TRBV28,CASSFPGLSNTDTQYF,TGTGCCAGCAGTTTTCCGGGACTGAGTAACACAGATACGCAGTATTTT
few,-,TRBJ2-5,TRBV29-1,CSVEAGDGETQYF,TGCAGCGTTGAAGCGGGAGATGGAGAGACCCAGTACTTC
-,-,TRBJ1-5,TRBV2,CASSGGAQPQHF,TGTGCCAGCAGTGGGGGGGCCCAGCCCCAGCATTTT
few,-,TRBJ1-2,TRBV5-6,CASSRGHGYTF,TGTGCCAGCAGCCGTGGCCATGGCTACACCTTC
once,-,TRBJ2-4,TRBV14,CASSLWDRSIQYF,TGTGCCAGCAGCCTCTGGGACCGGAGCATTCAGTACTTC
-,-,TRBJ1-3,TRBV4-1,CASSQLGVSGGNTIYF,TGCGCCAGCAGCCAATTAGGGGTATCGGGTGGAAACACCATATATTTT
-,TRBD1,TRBJ2-7,TRBV5-4,CASSLDRGHEQYF,TGTGCCAGCAGCTTGGACAGGGGACACGAGCAGTACTTC
-,-,TRBJ1-2,TRBV11-2,CASSSPGMLRGYTF,TGTGCCAGCAGCTCCCCTGGTATGCTTCGGGGCTACACCTTC
once,TRBD1,TRBJ1-2,TRBV29-1,CSVGTGTNYGYTF,TGCAGCGTTGGGACAGGAACAAACTATGGCTACACCTTC
-,-,TRBJ2-6,TRBV19,CASSTRDWANVLTF,TGTGCCAGTAGTACCCGGGACTGGGCCAACGTCCTGACTTTC
-,TRBD1,TRBJ1-1,TRBV5-1,CASSSDRGGTEAFF,TGCGCCAGCAGCTCGGACAGGGGGGGTACTGAAGCTTTCTTT
-,-,TRBJ2-7,TRBV5-4,CASSLRGEQYF,TGTGCCAGCAGTCTCCGGGGCGAGCAGTACTTC
-,TRBD2,TRBJ2-1,TRBV7-7,CASSLRREPSSYNEQFF,TGTGCTAGCAGCTTACGGCGGGAGCCGAGCTCCTACAATGAGCAGTTCTTC
-,-,TRBJ1-2,TRBV6-5,CASSPPKGFNYGYTF,TGTGCCAGCAGCCCTCCGAAGGGGTTCAACTATGGCTACACCTTC
once,-,TRBJ1-2,TRBV13,CASSLVGVGGYTF,TGTGCCAGCAGCTTAGTGGGGGTCGGTGGCTACACCTTC
-,-,TRBJ1-5,TRBV30,CAWNRGNQPQHF,TGTGCCTGGAATCGGGGAAATCAGCCCCAGCATTTT